This T cell receptor (beta chain) was recorded in a study of blood T cell repertoires in COVID-19. TCRdb's copy holds only in-frame clones and misses some; the assay was immunoSEQ multiplex PCR. In the table there are 48,000 or so clones, 90% of which are singletons. Per the germline V gene, CDR1 is SGHTA and CDR2 is FQGNSA. The CDR3 is made up of 18 amino acids. V dropped 1 base and J dropped 2 bases, with 18 bases sitting between them. J is TRBJ1-5 and V is TRBV7-2; D perhaps matches TRBD1 (6 bases). The sample taken for sequencing was peripheral blood. The receptor's source is a human donor in a cohort sampled during active COVID-19. The CDR3 protein is CASSLEQAGATGNQPQHF. The CDR3 DNA follows: TGTGCCAGCAGCTTAGAGCAGGCGGGGGCTACGGGCAATCAGCCCCAGCATTTT.